These 15 T cell receptor beta chains share one sample of origin, sequenced in a study of T cell responses to AZD1222 COVID-19 vaccine. Assay used: immunoSEQ multiplex PCR; TCRdb lists only in-frame clones, some missing. The repertoire has some 130,000 clones, more than 75% of them found once; the top ten carry 0.9% to 1.2%. The sequencing used peripheral blood, collected 28 days after the second AZD1222 dose. The source of these receptors is an adult who received the AZD1222 COVID-19 vaccine.

The chain couples TRBV6-6 to TRBJ2-2; D is possibly TRBD1 (6 bases). The V gene's germline CDR1 is MNHNY and CDR2 SVGAGI (reference sequence). V gave up 8 bases and J gave up 2 bases, with 18 bases separating them. This CDR3 comprises 16 residues. CDR3 amino acids: CASYGENRANTGELFF. The CDR3 region has the DNA TGTGCCAGCTACGGGGAGAACAGGGCAAACACCGGGGAGCTGTTTTTT.

The genes are TRBV30 and TRBJ1-2; D is unclear. Trimming cost V 5 bases and J 4 bases, with 14 bases left between them. CDR3 length equals 13 residues. CDR1 GTSNPN and CDR2 SVGIG come from the germline V gene (reference sequence). The CDR3 loop reads CAWGGGFPYGYTF. DNA of the CDR3: TGTGCCTGGGGCGGTGGGTTCCCCTATGGCTACACCTTC.

This chain links TRBV6-5 with TRBJ1-6, with D perhaps TRBD1 (6 bases). This CDR3 is built from 13 residues. Germline loops: CDR1 MNHEY, CDR2 SVGAGI. V lost 2 bases to trimming and J lost 12 bases, with 11 bases between them. DNA of the CDR3: TGTGCCAGCAGTTACAGGACAGCACAACCCCTCCACTTT. Protein: CASSYRTAQPLHF.

This clone was recorded only once. For the CDR3, the DNA is TGTGCCAGCAGTGAAACCCTATCGGAAAAACTGTTTTTT. Translated, it gives CASSETLSEKLFF. The rearrangement joins TRBV2 to TRBJ1-4, with D unclear. Trimming removed 2 bases at V and 8 bases at J, with 9 bases between. The CDR3 is 13 amino acids. The germline gives CDR1 SNHLY, CDR2 FYNNEI.

The chain recombines TRBV6-5 with TRBJ1-5; 9 bases agree with TRBD1. The CDR3 extends over 14 amino acids. From germline, CDR1 is MNHEY and CDR2 SVGAGI. Trimming took 5 bases from V and 7 from J; bases not matched to a gene: 6. The DNA of the CDR3 is TGTGCCAGCAGTCAGAGACAGGGGGAACAGCCCCAGCATTTT. Translated, it gives CASSQRQGEQPQHF.

The chain is built from TRBV11-3 and TRBJ2-7, with a tentative D call TRBD1 (6 bases). The germline V gene has CDR1 SGHNT and CDR2 YENEEA. Between the trimmed V and J ends, which lost 5 bases and 2 bases, there was a span of 13 bases. The CDR3 runs 14 residues. The CDR3 nucleotides read TGTGCCAGCAGCACCCAGGACAGCCCCTACGAGCAGTACTTC. This encodes CASSTQDSPYEQYF.

This chain joins TRBV20-1 and TRBJ2-1; unclear D gene. The V and J ends lost 3 bases and 0 bases respectively, with 9 bases between them. Germline V gene sequence: CDR1 DFQATT, CDR2 SNEGSKA (reference sequence). CDR3 size: 14 residues. The CDR3 protein is CSASRKVSYNEQFF. CDR3 DNA: TGCAGTGCTAGTCGCAAGGTCTCCTACAATGAGCAGTTCTTC.

The chain carries TRBV29-1 and TRBJ2-1; D is perhaps TRBD2 (6 bases). The length of the CDR3 is 12 residues. V was cut by 5 bases and J by 9 bases, with 14 bases left in between. CDR1 is SQVTM and CDR2 is ANQGSEA in the germline V gene. Here the CDR3 DNA reads TGCAGCGTTTTCCGCCCGGAGGGTGAGCAGTTCTTC. Residues: CSVFRPEGEQFF.

The chain couples TRBV30 to TRBJ2-7; D tentatively reads TRBD1 or TRBD2 (5 bases each). The CDR3 covers 15 residues. CDR1 GTSNPN and CDR2 SVGIG come from the germline V gene (reference sequence). V was trimmed by 0 bases and J by 6 bases, leaving 18 bases between them. The CDR3 region has the DNA TGTGCCTGGAGTGTATGGCCAGCTGAGGGACCCGAGCAGTACTTC. This translates into CAWSVWPAEGPEQYF.

The chain uses TRBV10-3 and TRBJ2-1; 9 nucleotides match TRBD2. This CDR3 has 17 amino acids. Germline assignment: CDR1 ENHRY and CDR2 SYGVKD. The J segment lost 5 bases and the V segment lost 6 bases, leaving 14 bases of the junction unmatched. The CDR3 nucleotides read TGTGCCATCAGCTCCCCCTCCTTTGGACTAGCGAACAATGAGCAGTTCTTC. This codes for CAISSPSFGLANNEQFF.

V gene TRBV7-9 combines with J gene TRBJ1-3; D call uncertain. This CDR3 is built from 13 residues. Germline values: CDR1 SEHNR, CDR2 FQNEAQ (reference sequence). The germline V and J ends were trimmed by 5 bases and 0 bases, with 5 bases remaining between them. CDR3 sequence: CASSRPSGNTIYF. Here the CDR3 DNA reads TGTGCCAGCAGCCGGCCCTCTGGAAACACCATATATTTT.

The chain combines TRBV5-1 with TRBJ2-3; 12 bases line up with TRBD2. This CDR3 is built from 17 residues. V lost 4 bases and J lost 2; bases outside the gene matches: 8. Germline-derived CDR1 and CDR2 are SGHRS and YFSETQ. The CDR3 sequence: CASSPLGTSGFTDTQYF. For the CDR3, the DNA is TGCGCCAGCAGCCCCCTAGGGACTAGCGGGTTCACAGATACGCAGTATTTT.

The chain joins TRBV4-2 to TRBJ1-4, with TRBD1 matching 7 bases. CDR3 length equals 20 residues. Germline V lookup: CDR1 LGHNA, CDR2 YNFKEQ. The V segment lost 0 bases and the J segment 8 bases; nucleotides outside the gene matches: 21. The CDR3 DNA follows: TGTGCCAGCAGCCAAGATGCCCAAGGGACCTGGACAGGAGCTTACGAAAAACTGTTTTTT. This translates into CASSQDAQGTWTGAYEKLFF.

The chain is built from TRBV4-1 and TRBJ2-7; D not resolved. The V end lost 1 base, the J end lost 0 bases, and 10 bases lay between the germline ends. The CDR3 has 15 residues. Germline loops: CDR1 MGHRA, CDR2 YSYEKL. The DNA for the CDR3 is TGCGCCAGCAGCCAAGCAGACCTGCCCTCCTACGAGCAGTACTTC. Translating it yields CASSQADLPSYEQYF.

The rearrangement uses TRBV19 and TRBJ2-7, with D unclear. The V gene's germline CDR1 is LNHDA and CDR2 SQIVND (reference sequence). The CDR3 spans 14 residues. Between the trimmed V and J ends, which lost 3 bases and 6 bases, there was a span of 15 bases. CDR3 region: CASSIGHASFEQYF. CDR3 in DNA: TGTGCCAGTAGTATCGGCCATGCGTCGTTCGAGCAGTACTTC.